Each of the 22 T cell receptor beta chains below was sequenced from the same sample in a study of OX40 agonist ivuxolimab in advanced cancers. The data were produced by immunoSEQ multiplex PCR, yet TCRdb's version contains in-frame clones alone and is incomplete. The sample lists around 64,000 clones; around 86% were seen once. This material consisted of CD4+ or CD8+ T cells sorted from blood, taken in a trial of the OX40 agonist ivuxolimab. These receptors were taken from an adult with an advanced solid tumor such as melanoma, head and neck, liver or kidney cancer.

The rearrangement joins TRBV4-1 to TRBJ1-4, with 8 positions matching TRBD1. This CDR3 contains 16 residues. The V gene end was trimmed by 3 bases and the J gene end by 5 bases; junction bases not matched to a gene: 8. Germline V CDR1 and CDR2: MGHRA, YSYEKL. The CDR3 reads CASSQGDRRRNEKLFF. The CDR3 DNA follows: TGCGCCAGCAGCCAGGGGGACAGGAGACGAAATGAAAAACTGTTTTTT.

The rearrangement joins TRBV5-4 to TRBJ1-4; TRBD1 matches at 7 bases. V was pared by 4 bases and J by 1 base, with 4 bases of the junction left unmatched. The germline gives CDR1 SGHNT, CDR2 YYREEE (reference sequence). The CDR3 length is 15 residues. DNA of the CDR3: TGTGCCAGCAGCCCCCGGACAGGAACTAATGAAAAACTGTTTTTT. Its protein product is CASSPRTGTNEKLFF.

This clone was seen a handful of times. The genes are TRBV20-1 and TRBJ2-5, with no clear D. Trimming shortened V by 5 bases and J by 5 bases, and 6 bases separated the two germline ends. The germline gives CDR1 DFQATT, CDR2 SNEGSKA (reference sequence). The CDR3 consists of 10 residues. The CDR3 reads CSAPYETQYF. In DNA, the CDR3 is TGCAGTGCTCCCTACGAGACCCAGTACTTC.

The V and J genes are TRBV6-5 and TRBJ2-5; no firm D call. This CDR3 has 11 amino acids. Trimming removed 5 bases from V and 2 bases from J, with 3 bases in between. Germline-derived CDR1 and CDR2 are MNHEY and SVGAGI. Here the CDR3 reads CASSTQETQYF. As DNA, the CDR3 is TGTGCCAGCAGTACTCAAGAGACCCAGTACTTC.

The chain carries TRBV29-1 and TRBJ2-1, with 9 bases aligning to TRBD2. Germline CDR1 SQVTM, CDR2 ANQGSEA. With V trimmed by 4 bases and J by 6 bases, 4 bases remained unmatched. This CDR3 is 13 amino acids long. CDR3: CSVGIAGANEQFF. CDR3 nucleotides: TGCAGCGTTGGGATAGCGGGGGCCAATGAGCAGTTCTTC.

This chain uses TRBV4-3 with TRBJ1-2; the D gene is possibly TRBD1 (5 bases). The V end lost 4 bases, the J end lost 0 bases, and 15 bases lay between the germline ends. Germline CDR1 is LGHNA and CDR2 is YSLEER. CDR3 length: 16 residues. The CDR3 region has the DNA TGCGCCAGCAGCCGAACCGGGACGGGAGCTAACTATGGCTACACCTTC. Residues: CASSRTGTGANYGYTF.

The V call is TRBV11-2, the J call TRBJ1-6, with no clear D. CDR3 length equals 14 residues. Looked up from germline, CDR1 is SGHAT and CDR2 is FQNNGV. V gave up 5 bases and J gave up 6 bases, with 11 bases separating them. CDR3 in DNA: TGTGCCAGCAGCCCCCGGGCCGGTAATTCACCCCTCCACTTT. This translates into CASSPRAGNSPLHF.

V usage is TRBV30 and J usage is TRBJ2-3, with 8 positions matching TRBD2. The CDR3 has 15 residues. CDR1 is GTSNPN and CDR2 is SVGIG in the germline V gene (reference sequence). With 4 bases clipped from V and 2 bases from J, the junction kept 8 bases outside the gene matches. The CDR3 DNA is TGTGCCTGGACTTGGACTAGCACACTCACAGATACGCAGTATTTT. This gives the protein CAWTWTSTLTDTQYF. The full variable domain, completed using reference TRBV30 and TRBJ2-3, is SQTIHQWPATLVQPVGSPLSLECTVEGTSNPNLYWYRQAAGRGLQLLFYSVGIGQISSEVPQNLSASRPQDRQFILSSKKLLLSDSGFYLCAWTWTSTLTDTQYFGPGTRLTVL.

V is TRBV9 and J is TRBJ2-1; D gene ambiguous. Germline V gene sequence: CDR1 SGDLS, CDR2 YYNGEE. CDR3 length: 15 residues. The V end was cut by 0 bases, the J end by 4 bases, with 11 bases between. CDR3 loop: CASSVGTDMYNEQFF. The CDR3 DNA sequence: TGTGCCAGCAGCGTAGGAACAGATATGTACAATGAGCAGTTCTTC.

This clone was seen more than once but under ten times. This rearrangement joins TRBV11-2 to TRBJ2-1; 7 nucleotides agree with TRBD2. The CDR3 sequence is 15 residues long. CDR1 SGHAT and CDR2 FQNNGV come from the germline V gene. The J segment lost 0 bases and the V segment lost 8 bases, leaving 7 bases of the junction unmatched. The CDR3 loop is CASQASGGSYNEQFF. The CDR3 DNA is TGTGCCAGCCAGGCTTCGGGGGGCTCCTACAATGAGCAGTTCTTC. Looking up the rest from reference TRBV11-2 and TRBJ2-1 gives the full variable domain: EAGVAQSPRYKIIEKRQSVAFWCNPISGHATLYWYQQILGQGPKLLIQFQNNGVVDDSQLPKDRFSAERLKGVDSTLKIQPAKLEDSAVYLCASQASGGSYNEQFFGPGTRLTVL.

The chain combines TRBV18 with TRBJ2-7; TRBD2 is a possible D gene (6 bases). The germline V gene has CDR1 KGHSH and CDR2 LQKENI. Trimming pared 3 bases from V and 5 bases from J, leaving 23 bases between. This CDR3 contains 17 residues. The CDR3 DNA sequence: TGTGCCAGCTCACCTCATGGCCATAGTTTGGGGGGTCACGAGCAGTACTTC. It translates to CASSPHGHSLGGHEQYF.

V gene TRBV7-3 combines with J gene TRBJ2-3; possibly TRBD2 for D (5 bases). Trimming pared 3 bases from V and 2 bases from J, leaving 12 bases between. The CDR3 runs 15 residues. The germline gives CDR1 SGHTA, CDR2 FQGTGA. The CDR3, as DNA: TGTGCCAGCAGCTTTGGACTTACCTCCACAGATACGCAGTATTTT. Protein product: CASSFGLTSTDTQYF.

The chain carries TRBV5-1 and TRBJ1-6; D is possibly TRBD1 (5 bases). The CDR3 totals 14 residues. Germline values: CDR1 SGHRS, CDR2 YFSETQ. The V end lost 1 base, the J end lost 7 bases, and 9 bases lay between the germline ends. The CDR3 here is CASSLQGLNSPLHF. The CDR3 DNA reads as TGCGCCAGCAGCTTGCAGGGTCTGAATTCACCCCTCCACTTT.

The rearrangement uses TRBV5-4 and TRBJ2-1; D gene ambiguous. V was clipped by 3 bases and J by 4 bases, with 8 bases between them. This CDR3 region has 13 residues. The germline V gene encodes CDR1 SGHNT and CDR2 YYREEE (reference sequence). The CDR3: CASSSAYYNEQFF. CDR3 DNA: TGTGCCAGCAGCTCAGCCTATTACAATGAGCAGTTCTTC.

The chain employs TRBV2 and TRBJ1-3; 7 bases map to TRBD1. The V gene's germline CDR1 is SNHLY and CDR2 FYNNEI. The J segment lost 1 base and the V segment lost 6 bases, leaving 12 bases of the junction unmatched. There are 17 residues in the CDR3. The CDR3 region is CASSRTGTDSSGNTIYF. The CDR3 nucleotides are TGTGCCAGCAGCCGAACCGGGACAGACAGTTCTGGAAACACCATATATTTT.

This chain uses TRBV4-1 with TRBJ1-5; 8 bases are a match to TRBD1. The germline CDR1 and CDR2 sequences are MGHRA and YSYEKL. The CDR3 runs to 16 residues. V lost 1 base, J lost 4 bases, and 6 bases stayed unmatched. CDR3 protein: CASSQGGGDRNQPQHF. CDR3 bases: TGCGCCAGCAGCCAAGGAGGGGGGGACAGGAATCAGCCCCAGCATTTT.

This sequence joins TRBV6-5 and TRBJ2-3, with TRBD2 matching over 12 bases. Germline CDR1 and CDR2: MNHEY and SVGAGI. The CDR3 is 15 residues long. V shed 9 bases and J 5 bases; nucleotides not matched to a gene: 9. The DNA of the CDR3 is TGTGCCAGTCAGCTAGCGGGAGGGCTAGGAGATACGCAGTATTTT. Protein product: CASQLAGGLGDTQYF.

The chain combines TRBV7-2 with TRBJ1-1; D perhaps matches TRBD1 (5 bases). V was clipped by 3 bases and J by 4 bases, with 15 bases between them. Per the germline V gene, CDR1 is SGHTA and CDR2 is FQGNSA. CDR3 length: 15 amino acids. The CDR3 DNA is TGTGCCAGCAGCTTTGCCGGCAGGGTGGGCACTGAAGCTTTCTTT. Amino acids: CASSFAGRVGTEAFF.

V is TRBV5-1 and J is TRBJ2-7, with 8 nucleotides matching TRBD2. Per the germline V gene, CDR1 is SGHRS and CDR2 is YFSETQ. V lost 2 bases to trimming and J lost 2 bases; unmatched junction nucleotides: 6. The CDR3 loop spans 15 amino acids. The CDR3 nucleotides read TGCGCCAGCAGCTTCCTCAGCGGGGGTCCCTACGAGCAGTACTTC. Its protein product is CASSFLSGGPYEQYF.

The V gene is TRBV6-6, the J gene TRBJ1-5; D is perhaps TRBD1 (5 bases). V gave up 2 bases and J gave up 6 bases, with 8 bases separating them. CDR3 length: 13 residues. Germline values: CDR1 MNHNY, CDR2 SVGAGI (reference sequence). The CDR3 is CASSYPGGQPQHF. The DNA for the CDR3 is TGTGCCAGCAGTTACCCGGGGGGTCAGCCCCAGCATTTT.

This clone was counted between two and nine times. This CDR3 reads CASSSDRGSYGYTF. The CDR3 nucleotides read TGTGCCAGCAGTTCGGACAGGGGGAGCTATGGCTACACCTTC. The rearrangement uses TRBV27 and TRBJ1-2, with 10 bases lining up with TRBD1. This CDR3 has 14 residues. V lost 4 bases, J lost 4 bases, and 3 bases stayed unmatched. Germline loops: CDR1 MNHEY, CDR2 SMNVEV (reference sequence).

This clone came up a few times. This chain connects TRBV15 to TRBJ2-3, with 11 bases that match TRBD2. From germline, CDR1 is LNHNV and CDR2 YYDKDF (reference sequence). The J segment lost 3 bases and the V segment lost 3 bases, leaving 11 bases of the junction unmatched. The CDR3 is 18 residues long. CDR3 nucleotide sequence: TGTGCCACCAGCAGGGAGATCGGGACTAGCGGAGATACAGATACGCAGTATTTT. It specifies CATSREIGTSGDTDTQYF.